The present T cell receptor beta chain was sequenced within a study of blood T cell repertoires in COVID-19. Study as a whole: Italy, Spain and the United States were the sources of the convalescent and acute COVID-19 samples.

Per the original data handling: Reference gene primer amplification gave estimated nucleated cell counts. Assay used: immunoSEQ multiplex PCR; TCRdb lists only in-frame clones, some missing. The DNA was the basis for D and trimming; V, J and clone size are from that table. The sample has roughly 42,000 clones; around 87% are singletons. V lost 6 bases to trimming and J lost 3 bases; unmatched junction nucleotides: 9. The CDR3 runs 17 residues. CDR1 and CDR2 from the germline V gene are LGHNT and FRNRAP. The chain combines TRBV12-5 with TRBJ2-1, with 12 bases lining up with TRBD2. Sequencing was carried out using peripheral blood. The TCR sequence derives from a man aged 30 to 39 with active or convalescent COVID-19. The CDR3 nucleotides are TGTGCTAGTGGCCCTCAACTAGCGGGAGGTCTCTACAATGAGCAGTTCTTC. This translates into CASGPQLAGGLYNEQFF.